This T cell receptor (beta chain) was recovered during a study of a mutant IDH1 vaccine in newly diagnosed glioma. Study-wide results and caveats: The occurrence of vaccine-induced immune responses was seen in 90% to 95% of patients.

From germline, CDR1 is LNHNV and CDR2 YYDKDF (reference sequence). Trimming removed 0 bases from V and 4 bases from J, with 7 bases in between. The CDR3 loop spans 14 amino acids. The time point: week 47, end of study. Every vaccine dose comprised 300 ug of mutant IDH1 20-mer peptide plus topical imiquimod. This clone turned up a few times. What it recognizes is unknown. The protocol was immunoSEQ multiplex PCR, while the TCRdb copy is restricted to in-frame clones and leaves out a portion. This table holds 50,000 to 70,000 clones, roughly 87% found once. V gene TRBV15 combines with J gene TRBJ1-5; D not certain. The source material was PBMCs, sampled from a glioma patient whose treatment included an IDH1 peptide vaccine. This sequence originates from a woman aged 45-65 years with glioma. The CDR3: CATSRDDTNQPQHF. The CDR3 DNA follows: TGTGCCACCAGCAGAGATGATACGAATCAGCCCCAGCATTTT.